The 29 T cell receptor beta chains in this list originate from one sample, sequenced in a study of CD8+ T cells in alopecia areata. Extraction and reverse transcription of RNA yielded cDNA as the sequencing template. Generated by immunoSEQ multiplex PCR, the TCRdb table keeps only in-frame clones and is missing some. The data show about 140,000 clones, 86% seen once. The treatment denotes: oral pan-JAK inhibitor, 5-10 mg twice daily. The sample here was CD8+ T cells sorted from blood, taken at week 4, from a patient treated with tofacitinib. Source of these receptors: a human donor with alopecia areata.

A few counts support this clone. CDR3 protein: CASTSSSYEQYF. The CDR3 DNA sequence: TGTGCCAGTACGAGCAGTTCCTACGAGCAGTACTTC. V is TRBV28 and J is TRBJ2-7; no clear D gene. Deletions cut 9 bases from V and 1 base from J, with 10 bases between. Germline values: CDR1 MDHEN, CDR2 SYDVKM. CDR3 size: 12 residues.

The chain couples TRBV9 to TRBJ2-3; D possibly corresponds to TRBD1 (5 bases). V lost 2 bases and J lost 0, with 7 bases in between. This CDR3 has 14 residues. The germline CDR1 and CDR2 sequences are SGDLS and YYNGEE. The CDR3 region has the DNA TGTGCCAGCAGCGTCCCAGGGAGCACAGATACGCAGTATTTT. Its translation: CASSVPGSTDTQYF. Drawing the rest from reference TRBV9 and TRBJ2-3, the complete variable domain is DSGVTQTPKHLITATGQRVTLRCSPRSGDLSVYWYQQSLDQGLQFLIQYYNGEERAKGNILERFSAQQFPDLHSELNLSSLELGDSALYFCASSVPGSTDTQYFGPGTRLTVL.

The chain carries TRBV29-1 and TRBJ1-1; D perhaps matches TRBD1 (5 bases). Deletions cut 0 bases from V and 0 bases from J, with 17 bases between. CDR1 and CDR2 (germline): SQVTM, ANQGSEA. CDR3 length equals 17 residues. CDR3 sequence: CSVEERGRGVMNTEAFF. For the CDR3, the DNA is TGCAGCGTTGAAGAAAGGGGCCGAGGGGTTATGAACACTGAAGCTTTCTTT.

This rearrangement joins TRBV10-2 to TRBJ2-3; D not certain. CDR1 and CDR2 (germline): WSHSY, SAAADI. The V gene lost 6 bases and the J gene lost 3 bases, with 10 bases spanning the gap. The CDR3 extends over 13 amino acids. The CDR3 loop reads CASSTHRTDTQYF. CDR3 DNA sequence: TGCGCCAGCAGCACCCACCGAACAGATACGCAGTATTTT.

The chain employs TRBV29-1 and TRBJ2-7; D is perhaps TRBD1 or TRBD2 (5 bases each). Trimming took off 3 bases at V and 5 bases at J, with 11 bases between the two ends. Looked up from germline, CDR1 is SQVTM and CDR2 is ANQGSEA. CDR3 length: 12 residues. CDR3 bases: TGCAGCGTTGACTTGGGGGTGGACGAGCAGTACTTC. It encodes CSVDLGVDEQYF.

The V and J genes are TRBV5-6 and TRBJ2-7; D is undetermined. Germline V CDR1 and CDR2: SGHDT, YYEEEE. V was pared by 0 bases and J by 3 bases, with 7 bases between. The CDR3 runs 13 residues. CDR3 coding DNA: TGTGCCAGCAGCTTGGCGGGCTTCTACGAGCAGTACTTC. Its translation is CASSLAGFYEQYF.

The V and J genes are TRBV5-1 and TRBJ2-4, with D possibly matching TRBD1 (5 bases). The length of the CDR3 is 17 residues. V lost 3 bases, J lost 2 bases, and 18 bases lay in between. Per germline, CDR1 SGHRS and CDR2 YFSETQ. The CDR3 loop reads CASSSGPGVEPKNIQYF. In DNA form, the CDR3 reads TGCGCCAGCAGCTCAGGGCCCGGCGTTGAACCCAAAAACATTCAGTACTTC.

The chain recombines TRBV27 with TRBJ2-7; the D gene is possibly TRBD2 (6 bases). The CDR3 is made up of 16 amino acids. Germline V gene sequence: CDR1 MNHEY, CDR2 SMNVEV (reference sequence). V was pared by 5 bases and J by 2 bases, with 19 bases between. The CDR3 DNA reads as TGTGCCAGCAGTCCCGGGCGGGGAGCGGTAACCTACGAGCAGTACTTC. The encoded protein is CASSPGRGAVTYEQYF.

The chain has TRBV4-1 and TRBJ2-1; perhaps D is TRBD1 or TRBD2 (5 bases each). This CDR3 has 12 amino acids. V was trimmed by 3 bases and J by 12 bases, leaving 12 bases between them. The germline V gene has CDR1 MGHRA and CDR2 YSYEKL. The CDR3 nucleotides are TGCGCCAGCAGCCATACCCGGGACCTGCAGTTCTTC. It specifies CASSHTRDLQFF.

The chain joins TRBV5-1 to TRBJ1-1; D possibly corresponds to TRBD1 (6 bases). V was trimmed by 2 bases and J by 4 bases, leaving 12 bases between them. CDR1 and CDR2 (germline): SGHRS, YFSETQ. This CDR3 is 14 amino acids long. CDR3 DNA: TGCGCCAGCAGCTTACGGGGGGCGGTCACTGAAGCTTTCTTT. Translation: CASSLRGAVTEAFF.

In its sample, this clone was seen a few times. The chain uses TRBV5-1 and TRBJ2-2; TRBD2 might be the D (6 bases). Germline CDR1 SGHRS, CDR2 YFSETQ. CDR3 length equals 14 residues. Trimming removed 0 bases at V and 17 bases at J, with 20 bases between. CDR3 region: CASSLETGTSACFF. The CDR3 DNA follows: TGCGCCAGCAGCTTGGAGACCGGGACTTCGGCTTGCTTTTTT.

This rearrangement joins TRBV29-1 to TRBJ2-5, with 7 bases lining up with TRBD1. The J call may be incorrect, as the DNA end agrees better with TRBJ2-7. The length of the CDR3 is 13 residues. Germline assignment: CDR1 SQVTM and CDR2 ANQGSEA. The DNA for the CDR3 is TGCAGCGTTGTGGGGGACAGTCCCTACGAGCAGTACTTC. It codes for CSVVGDSPYEQYF.

In this sample, this clone turned up once. The V call is TRBV15, the J call TRBJ2-3; TRBD2 matches 7 bases. CDR3 length equals 17 residues. Germline V gene data show CDR1 as LNHNV and CDR2 as YYDKDF (reference sequence). V shed 0 bases and J 2 bases; nucleotides not matched to a gene: 8. The DNA of the CDR3 is TGTGCCACCAGCAGAGAACAGCTAGCGGCGTCCACAGATACGCAGTATTTT. Translated, it gives CATSREQLAASTDTQYF.

Remarks on this clone: One junction end does not reproduce the germline sequence, and a read error may be involved. The V call is TRBV7-7, the J call TRBJ2-3, with 11 bases that match TRBD2. Germline CDR1 and CDR2: SSHAT and FNYEAQ (reference sequence). The CDR3 totals 17 residues. CDR3: CASSVAGGPGLTDTQYF. For the CDR3, the DNA is TGTGCTAGCAGTGTAGCGGGAGGGCCCGGGTTGACAGATACGCAGTATTTT.

The chain couples TRBV7-9 to TRBJ2-7; unclear D gene. This CDR3 has 14 residues. Trimming took off 4 bases at V and 4 bases at J, with 14 bases between the two ends. Per the germline V gene, CDR1 is SEHNR and CDR2 is FQNEAQ (reference sequence). The CDR3 nucleotides are TGTGCCAGCAGCTCCTTTGACACCCTTTACGAGCAGTACTTC. It is translated as CASSSFDTLYEQYF.

The chain employs TRBV27 and TRBJ2-7; D gene uncertain. V dropped 3 bases and J dropped 0 bases, with 6 bases sitting between them. This CDR3 contains 13 residues. From germline, CDR1 is MNHEY and CDR2 SMNVEV (reference sequence). The CDR3 coding sequence is TGTGCCAGCAGTTTTTCACCCTCCTACGAGCAGTACTTC. This codes for CASSFSPSYEQYF.

This clone occurred a few times. The chain is built from TRBV6-5 and TRBJ2-3; unclear D gene. This CDR3 is built from 15 residues. The V gene's germline CDR1 is MNHEY and CDR2 SVGAGI. V shed 0 bases and J shed 3 bases, with 10 bases lying between them. CDR3 amino acids: CASSYSISKTDTQYF. In nucleotides, the CDR3 is TGTGCCAGCAGTTACTCGATTAGTAAAACAGATACGCAGTATTTT.

A single count supports this clone. This rearrangement joins TRBV27 to TRBJ2-7; possibly TRBD2 for D (5 bases). Germline V CDR1 and CDR2: MNHEY, SMNVEV (reference sequence). V was cut by 5 bases and J by 4 bases, with 15 bases left in between. CDR3 length: 14 residues. The CDR3 DNA sequence: TGTGCCAGCAGTCTGATTTCGACTACGTACGAGCAGTACTTC. It is translated as CASSLISTTYEQYF.

The rearrangement links TRBV27 to TRBJ2-7; D gene uncertain. The CDR3 is made up of 13 amino acids. Germline CDR1 and CDR2: MNHEY and SMNVEV (reference sequence). The ends were cut back, 6 bases at V and 6 bases at J, with 15 bases in the middle. The CDR3 loop is CASRIGKGSEQYF. In DNA, the CDR3 is TGTGCCAGCAGAATTGGGAAGGGCTCCGAGCAGTACTTC.

The rearrangement uses TRBV5-1 and TRBJ2-5; 10 bases align to TRBD2. Germline loops: CDR1 SGHRS, CDR2 YFSETQ. This CDR3 has 17 residues. V was clipped by 1 base and J by 5 bases; unmatched bases: 11. The CDR3 DNA follows: TGCGCCAGCAGCTTGTTAACTAGCGGGGCAAAGGGGGAGACCCAGTACTTC. As protein: CASSLLTSGAKGETQYF.

The V call is TRBV27, the J call TRBJ2-5; no reliable D call. Germline V gene data show CDR1 as MNHEY and CDR2 as SMNVEV (reference sequence). The V end was cut by 5 bases, the J end by 2 bases, with 12 bases between. This CDR3 contains 14 residues. CDR3: CASSPWTFQETQYF. Written as DNA, the CDR3 is TGTGCCAGCAGTCCCTGGACCTTTCAAGAGACCCAGTACTTC.

This clone was seen a few times. V and J are TRBV18 and TRBJ2-1; TRBD2 agrees at 7 bases. Looked up from germline, CDR1 is KGHSH and CDR2 is LQKENI. The CDR3 contains 16 residues. Unmatched junction bases numbered 10, after V lost 1 base and J lost 7 bases. The CDR3 nucleotides are TGTGCCAGCTCACCACGCGGCGGGAGTTTAAGTAATGAGCAGTTCTTC. This codes for CASSPRGGSLSNEQFF.

This clone has just one count. The chain combines TRBV30 with TRBJ1-1; 11 bases fit TRBD1. The CDR3 spans 14 residues. CDR1 is GTSNPN and CDR2 is SVGIG in the germline V gene (reference sequence). With V trimmed by 4 bases and J by 5 bases, 6 bases remained unmatched. The CDR3 is CAWTVGQGATEAFF. The DNA for the CDR3 is TGTGCCTGGACCGTTGGACAGGGGGCAACTGAAGCTTTCTTT.

The rearrangement uses TRBV13 and TRBJ2-7; D possibly uses TRBD1 or TRBD2 (5 bases each). Germline V gene data show CDR1 as PRHDT and CDR2 as FYEKMQ (reference sequence). The CDR3 spans 15 residues. The V and J ends lost 6 bases and 2 bases respectively, with 17 bases between them. Written as DNA, the CDR3 is TGTGCCAGCAGTCCCGGGACCGCCGCCCCCTACGAGCAGTACTTC. Encoded protein: CASSPGTAAPYEQYF.

The rearrangement links TRBV15 to TRBJ2-7, with D unresolved. Germline values: CDR1 LNHNV, CDR2 YYDKDF (reference sequence). Trimming took off 0 bases at V and 0 bases at J, with 15 bases between the two ends. CDR3 length: 17 residues. This CDR3 reads CATSRDTRTMISYEQYF. DNA for the CDR3: TGTGCCACCAGCAGAGATACGCGGACCATGATCTCCTACGAGCAGTACTTC.

The gene calls are TRBV27 and TRBJ1-5, with TRBD1 matching 7 bases. This CDR3 region has 16 residues. V was pared by 0 bases and J by 5 bases, with 7 bases of the junction left unmatched. Germline assignment: CDR1 MNHEY and CDR2 SMNVEV (reference sequence). CDR3 nucleotides: TGTGCCAGCAGTTTATCGAGAACAGGGGTGCATCAGCCCCAGCATTTT. Its translation: CASSLSRTGVHQPQHF.

This clone occurred a few times. The chain carries TRBV30 and TRBJ1-2; D is unclear. V lost 3 bases to trimming and J lost 2 bases, with 13 bases between them. CDR3 length: 14 residues. CDR1 is GTSNPN and CDR2 is SVGIG in the germline V gene (reference sequence). The CDR3 here is CAWSAVQINYGYTF. The CDR3 bases are TGTGCCTGGAGCGCAGTGCAGATAAACTATGGCTACACCTTC.

The V and J genes are TRBV29-1 and TRBJ1-1; D uncertain. Germline V lookup: CDR1 SQVTM, CDR2 ANQGSEA. The ends were cut back, 3 bases at V and 7 bases at J, with 9 bases in the middle. The CDR3 extends over 11 amino acids. CDR3 residues: CSVDSFGEAFF. The CDR3 nucleotides are TGCAGCGTTGATTCTTTTGGTGAAGCTTTCTTT.

The chain is built from TRBV29-1 and TRBJ2-1; perhaps D is TRBD1 or TRBD2 (5 bases each). Trimming pared 7 bases from V and 5 bases from J, leaving 18 bases between. There are 14 residues in the CDR3. The germline V gene encodes CDR1 SQVTM and CDR2 ANQGSEA. CDR3 sequence (DNA): TGCAGCGCCGTGACCGGGACGGGAAACAATGAGCAGTTCTTC. Translating it yields CSAVTGTGNNEQFF.